This entry concerns a single TCR beta chain. Using immunoSEQ multiplex PCR, the repertoire was profiled, and TCRdb retains in-frame clones only, with some absent. The sample includes about 150,000 clones, roughly 80% of them seen just once. This specimen belongs to a study of blood T cell repertoires in COVID-19. V lost 5 bases and J lost 0, with 8 bases in between. The length of the CDR3 is 13 residues. In germline, CDR1 is SGDLS, CDR2 YYNGEE. The source is a man older than 75 with acute or convalescent COVID-19. The J gene is TRBJ2-5, the V gene TRBV9; possibly TRBD1 for D (6 bases). Material: peripheral blood. The CDR3 bases are TGTGCCAGCAGTACAGGGTACCAAGAGACCCAGTACTTC. Encoded protein: CASSTGYQETQYF.